Listed here are 27 T cell receptor beta chains from one sample, sequenced in a study of cytomegalovirus exposure and HLA in healthy donors. Researchers ran the PCR with 60 Vbeta and 13 Jbeta primers. The data were produced by immunoSEQ multiplex PCR, yet TCRdb's version contains in-frame clones alone and is incomplete. The table shows tens of thousands of clones, with 79% occurring only once. Sequenced material: PBMCs. These TCRs come from a middle-aged woman in good health and CMV-seropositive.

V gene TRBV6-5 combines with J gene TRBJ1-4; D not certain. The germline CDR1 and CDR2 sequences are MNHEY and SVGAGI. V was cut by 6 bases and J by 11 bases, with 16 bases left in between. This CDR3 spans 13 amino acids. The chain's CDR3 is CASRSMAERKLFF. CDR3 in DNA: TGTGCCAGCAGAAGCATGGCGGAACGGAAACTGTTTTTT.

Here the CDR3 DNA reads TGTGCCAGCAGTGAAAGACAGGGGTTCTACGAGCAGTACTTC. It encodes CASSERQGFYEQYF. The chain employs TRBV2 and TRBJ2-7; 8 bases map to TRBD1. CDR1 and CDR2 from the germline V gene are SNHLY and FYNNEI. CDR3 size: 14 residues. V lost 2 bases and J lost 3; bases outside the gene matches: 3.

In DNA, the CDR3 is TGTGCCAGCAGCACCGAAATACAGGGTGTTAATGAAAAACTGTTTTTT. Amino acids: CASSTEIQGVNEKLFF. This chain joins TRBV21-1 and TRBJ1-4; the table's D call of TRBD1 was not tested on the DNA. TRBV21-1 is described as a pseudogene. This CDR3 is built from 16 residues.

This clone has just a few counts. V and J are TRBV29-1 and TRBJ1-2; TRBD1 agrees at 9 bases. Germline values: CDR1 SQVTM, CDR2 ANQGSEA. The CDR3 contains 12 residues. V gave up 6 bases and J gave up 5 bases; unmatched junction bases: 4. The chain's CDR3 is CSVAGQGYGYTF. In nucleotides, the CDR3 is TGCAGCGTCGCGGGACAGGGTTATGGCTACACCTTC.

The chain combines TRBV5-1 with TRBJ2-3; no firm D call. In germline, CDR1 is SGHRS, CDR2 YFSETQ. V lost 2 bases, J lost 0 bases, and 10 bases lay in between. The CDR3 totals 15 residues. CDR3 sequence reads: CASSLLSPSTDTQYF. CDR3 in DNA: TGCGCCAGCAGCTTACTATCCCCCAGCACAGATACGCAGTATTTT.

This clone has a handful of counts. The chain is built from TRBV30 and TRBJ2-6; D call uncertain. This CDR3 has 14 amino acids. Trimming shortened V by 2 bases and J by 0 bases, and 5 bases separated the two germline ends. The V gene's germline CDR1 is GTSNPN and CDR2 SVGIG (reference sequence). CDR3 DNA sequence: TGTGCCTGGAGTTATAACTCTGGGGCCAACGTCCTGACTTTC. It codes for CAWSYNSGANVLTF.

About this clone itself: A read error may account for a junction end that differs from germline. The rearrangement joins TRBV6-5 to TRBJ2-5; 11 nucleotides align to TRBD1. Looked up from germline, CDR1 is MNHEY and CDR2 is SVGAGI. This CDR3 has 16 amino acids. CDR3 bases: TGTGCCAGCAGTTACCGGGACAGGGGGTCGCAAGGGACCCAGTACTTC. This sequence encodes CASSYRDRGSQGTQYF.

The sample holds one count of this clone. The chain carries TRBV19 and TRBJ2-5; 7 bases agree with TRBD2. This CDR3 comprises 13 residues. CDR1 and CDR2 (germline): LNHDA, SQIVND (reference sequence). J lost 3 bases, V lost 5 bases, and 3 bases had no gene match. CDR3 residues: CASSGLAEETQYF. In nucleotides, the CDR3 is TGTGCCAGTAGTGGGCTAGCGGAAGAGACCCAGTACTTC.

This chain uses TRBV19 with TRBJ2-7; a possible D gene is TRBD1 (6 bases). This CDR3 region has 15 residues. Germline values: CDR1 LNHDA, CDR2 SQIVND (reference sequence). Between the trimmed V and J ends, which lost 1 base and 6 bases, there was a span of 16 bases. CDR3 protein: CASSIVLQGPAEQYF. The CDR3 region has the DNA TGTGCCAGTAGTATAGTTCTACAGGGACCGGCCGAGCAGTACTTC.

J is TRBJ2-1 and V is TRBV2; 7 nucleotides agree with TRBD2. The junction had 8 bases not matched to a gene; V was cut back by 8 bases and J by 4 bases. The V gene's germline CDR1 is SNHLY and CDR2 FYNNEI. The CDR3 loop spans 14 amino acids. The CDR3 nucleotides are TGTGCCAGCGGGAACGGGGGGTCTTACAATGAGCAGTTCTTC. Translated, it gives CASGNGGSYNEQFF. Together with reference TRBV2 and TRBJ2-1, the CDR3 gives the full variable domain: EPEVTQTPSHQVTQMGQEVILRCVPISNHLYFYWYRQILGQKVEFLVSFYNNEISEKSEIFDDQFSVERPDGSNFTLKIRSTKLEDSAMYFCASGNGGSYNEQFFGPGTRLTVL.

This chain connects TRBV12-1 to TRBJ2-3; whether TRBD2, the table's D call, matches the DNA was not checked. TRBV12-1 is annotated as a pseudogene. This CDR3 is 11 amino acids long. The CDR3 DNA is TGTGCCAGCAGCTTTCCAGCGACGCAGTATTTT. It specifies CASSFPATQYF.

The chain has TRBV5-1 and TRBJ2-1, with 12 bases fitting TRBD2. The germline gives CDR1 SGHRS, CDR2 YFSETQ. The CDR3 has 18 residues. With 1 base clipped from V and 5 bases from J, the junction kept 10 bases outside the gene matches. The CDR3 protein is CASSLNNLRLAGDNEQFF. CDR3 nucleotide sequence: TGCGCCAGCAGCTTGAATAATCTGCGACTAGCGGGGGACAATGAGCAGTTCTTC.

This clone was recorded once. The chain links TRBV25-1 to TRBJ1-5; TRBD1 aligns across 7 bases. The germline V gene has CDR1 MGHDK and CDR2 SYGVNS. The trim removed 6 bases at V and 6 bases at J, leaving 8 bases unmatched. There are 14 residues in the CDR3. The DNA of the CDR3 is TGTGCCAGCAGGGCAGGGGGGTTATTTCAGCCCCAGCATTTT. Its protein product is CASRAGGLFQPQHF.

The rearrangement links TRBV4-1 to TRBJ1-5; D is possibly TRBD1 (5 bases). V was shortened by 0 bases and J by 3 bases, with 12 bases between the two germline ends. CDR3 length: 16 residues. Germline V gives CDR1 MGHRA, CDR2 YSYEKL. The CDR3: CASSQEGGGTNQPQHF. Written as DNA, the CDR3 is TGCGCCAGCAGCCAAGAGGGCGGGGGAACCAATCAGCCCCAGCATTTT.

The chain combines TRBV5-4 with TRBJ2-7, with D possibly matching TRBD1 (5 bases). This CDR3 comprises 16 residues. V was clipped by 0 bases and J by 3 bases, with 16 bases between them. CDR1 and CDR2 from the germline V gene are SGHNT and YYREEE (reference sequence). The CDR3 here is CASSLGGRAMGYEQYF. CDR3 DNA sequence: TGTGCCAGCAGCTTGGGAGGCAGGGCAATGGGCTACGAGCAGTACTTC.

J is TRBJ2-1 and V is TRBV6-4; the D gene is possibly TRBD2 (6 bases). The CDR3 extends over 15 amino acids. V was cut by 2 bases and J by 5 bases, with 13 bases left in between. Germline V gene lookup returns CDR1 MRHNA and CDR2 SNTAGT. DNA for the CDR3: TGTGCCAGCAGTGACGGGATTCGGGGGAACAATGAGCAGTTCTTC. Translating gives CASSDGIRGNNEQFF.

CDR3 sequence reads: CASNLIDRNYGYTF. DNA of the CDR3: TGTGCCAGTAATTTAATTGACAGGAACTATGGCTACACCTTC. This rearrangement joins TRBV2 to TRBJ1-2; tentatively, D is TRBD1 (6 bases). CDR1 is SNHLY and CDR2 is FYNNEI in the germline V gene. The CDR3 totals 14 residues. Trimming shortened V by 9 bases and J by 2 bases, and 16 bases separated the two germline ends. Using reference TRBV2 and TRBJ1-2 for the parts outside the CDR3, the full variable domain is EPEVTQTPSHQVTQMGQEVILRCVPISNHLYFYWYRQILGQKVEFLVSFYNNEISEKSEIFDDQFSVERPDGSNFTLKIRSTKLEDSAMYFCASNLIDRNYGYTFGSGTRLTVV.

This chain joins TRBV18 and TRBJ2-5; TRBD1 matches at 11 bases. Germline values: CDR1 KGHSH, CDR2 LQKENI. The CDR3 has 15 residues. Unmatched junction bases numbered 2, after V lost 3 bases and J lost 2 bases. CDR3 bases: TGTGCCAGCTCACCGGGACAGGGGGTACAAGAGACCCAGTACTTC. This gives the protein CASSPGQGVQETQYF.

The rearrangement links TRBV25-1 to TRBJ2-3; D ambiguous. The CDR3 runs to 14 residues. V was clipped by 4 bases and J by 1 base, with 9 bases between them. Germline loops: CDR1 MGHDK, CDR2 SYGVNS. The CDR3 here is CASSVLAGTDTQYF. CDR3 bases: TGTGCCAGCAGTGTGCTTGCGGGCACAGATACGCAGTATTTT.

This rearrangement joins TRBV7-9 to TRBJ2-7, with D maybe TRBD1 (5 bases). The V gene lost 8 bases and the J gene lost 5 bases, with 13 bases spanning the gap. The germline gives CDR1 SEHNR, CDR2 FQNEAQ (reference sequence). The CDR3 consists of 12 residues. The CDR3: CASQGSVHEQYF. Here the CDR3 DNA reads TGTGCCAGCCAGGGTTCTGTCCACGAGCAGTACTTC.

The rearrangement uses TRBV5-4 and TRBJ2-3, with 8 bases fitting TRBD2. Germline loops: CDR1 SGHNT, CDR2 YYREEE (reference sequence). This CDR3 contains 15 residues. With V trimmed by 4 bases and J by 2 bases, 6 bases remained unmatched. CDR3 region: CASSPTGLATDTQYF. The DNA of the CDR3 is TGTGCCAGCAGCCCGACAGGACTAGCCACAGATACGCAGTATTTT. Using reference TRBV5-4 and TRBJ2-3 for the parts outside the CDR3, the full variable domain is ETGVTQSPTHLIKTRGQQVTLRCSSQSGHNTVSWYQQALGQGPQFIFQYYREEENGRGNFPPRFSGLQFPNYSSELNVNALELDDSALYLCASSPTGLATDTQYFGPGTRLTVL.

The chain recombines TRBV2 with TRBJ1-1, with D maybe TRBD1 (5 bases). CDR1 SNHLY and CDR2 FYNNEI come from the germline V gene. The ends were cut back, 5 bases at V and 1 base at J, with 11 bases in the middle. The CDR3 sequence is 14 residues long. CDR3 sequence: CASSPHRTNTEAFF. CDR3 nucleotide sequence: TGTGCCAGCAGTCCCCACAGGACGAACACTGAAGCTTTCTTT.

The chain couples TRBV15 to TRBJ1-2; 9 bases line up with TRBD1. The germline V gene encodes CDR1 LNHNV and CDR2 YYDKDF (reference sequence). The junction had 9 bases not matched to a gene; V was cut back by 3 bases and J by 1 base. This CDR3 comprises 17 residues. CDR3 sequence reads: CATSRTDRGMVNYGYTF. CDR3 nucleotides: TGTGCCACCAGCAGGACCGACAGGGGGATGGTTAACTATGGCTACACCTTC.

The gene calls are TRBV27 and TRBJ2-2, with 9 bases identical to TRBD1. The CDR3 contains 17 residues. V shed 3 bases, J shed 7 bases, and the junction held 12 bases outside the gene matches. Germline-derived CDR1 and CDR2 are MNHEY and SMNVEV (reference sequence). CDR3 protein: CASSLGTGIPKGGELFF. The CDR3 coding sequence is TGTGCCAGCAGTTTGGGGACAGGGATTCCTAAGGGCGGGGAGCTGTTTTTT.

The gene calls are TRBV5-1 and TRBJ2-3; maybe TRBD2 (7 bases). V was pared by 0 bases and J by 10 bases, with 15 bases between. The CDR3 consists of 14 residues. Per the germline V gene, CDR1 is SGHRS and CDR2 is YFSETQ. The DNA of the CDR3 is TGCGCCAGCAGCTTGGTAGGGGGGGACTATTCGCAGTATTTT. It yields the protein CASSLVGGDYSQYF.

V gene TRBV29-1 combines with J gene TRBJ2-6; D perhaps matches TRBD1 (6 bases). This CDR3 is 15 amino acids long. Germline CDR1 reads SQVTM; CDR2 reads ANQGSEA. V lost 6 bases to trimming and J lost 1 base, with 13 bases between them. CDR3 sequence (DNA): TGCAGCGTACCGGACAGAGTGTCTGGGGCCAACGTCCTGACTTTC. It specifies CSVPDRVSGANVLTF. Using reference TRBV29-1 and TRBJ2-6 for the parts outside the CDR3, the full variable domain is SAVISQKPSRDICQRGTSLTIQCQVDSQVTMMFWYRQQPGQSLTLIATANQGSEATYESGFVIDKFPISRPNLTFSTLTVSNMSPEDSSIYLCSVPDRVSGANVLTFGAGSRLTVL.

This chain connects TRBV23-1 to TRBJ1-6; the D is unclear. TRBV23-1 carries the ORF label, with uncertain function. The CDR3 contains 15 residues. The germline V and J ends were trimmed by 2 bases and 10 bases, with 15 bases remaining between them. The CDR3 DNA reads TGCGCCAGCAGTCAAATGAAGCGTGGAGGCTCACCCCTCCACTTT. Translated, it gives CASSQMKRGGSPLHF.